A single sample gave rise to the 17 T cell receptor beta chains below, sequenced in a study of blood T cell repertoires in COVID-19. The protocol was immunoSEQ multiplex PCR, while the TCRdb copy is restricted to in-frame clones and leaves out a portion. The data contain roughly 260,000 clones, approximately 91% of them singletons. The sequenced sample consisted of peripheral blood. The receptors shown here come from a person aged 18 to 30 with COVID-19, enrolled during active disease.

The rearrangement joins TRBV9 to TRBJ1-3; 9 bases map to TRBD1. The CDR3 sequence is 16 residues long. J gave up 3 bases and V 6 bases, and 10 bases lay outside the gene matches. Germline V CDR1 and CDR2: SGDLS, YYNGEE. The CDR3, as DNA: TGTGCCAGCAAGACTACCGGGACAGGGATTGGAAACACCATATATTTT. It is translated as CASKTTGTGIGNTIYF.

The chain couples TRBV5-6 to TRBJ2-3; TRBD1 aligns across 12 bases. V gave up 2 bases and J gave up 4 bases; unmatched junction bases: 2. Germline V gene sequence: CDR1 SGHDT, CDR2 YYEEEE. This CDR3 has 15 amino acids. The CDR3 loop reads CASSFGTGGADTQYF. The CDR3 DNA reads as TGTGCCAGCAGCTTCGGGACAGGGGGCGCAGATACGCAGTATTTT.

Concerning this clone itself: A junction boundary mismatches the germline segment, possibly from a read error. The CDR3 DNA follows: TGTGCCAGCGGCCAAGAGGCTGTGAACACTGAAGCTTTCTTT. This gives the protein CASGQEAVNTEAFF. This chain joins TRBV4-2 and TRBJ1-1; the D is unclear. CDR1 LGHNA and CDR2 YNFKEQ come from the germline V gene. This CDR3 comprises 14 residues.

CDR3 protein: CASSEVGQNGYTF. Here the CDR3 DNA reads TGTGCCAGCAGTGAAGTGGGACAGAATGGCTACACCTTC. The chain joins TRBV25-1 to TRBJ1-2; 7 bases align to TRBD1. The CDR3 runs to 13 residues. Trimming took 2 bases from V and 6 from J; bases not matched to a gene: 3. Germline CDR1 reads MGHDK; CDR2 reads SYGVNS.

CDR3 in amino acids: CASSQENDRQETQYF. CDR3 coding DNA: TGCGCCAGCAGCCAAGAAAACGACAGGCAAGAGACCCAGTACTTC. The chain carries TRBV4-3 and TRBJ2-5, with D possibly matching TRBD1 (6 bases). The CDR3 spans 15 residues. Trimming took off 0 bases at V and 2 bases at J, with 10 bases between the two ends. Per the germline V gene, CDR1 is LGHNA and CDR2 is YSLEER.

The chain's CDR3 is CASRGHPGNQPQHF. CDR3 bases: TGTGCCAGTAGGGGACATCCAGGCAATCAGCCCCAGCATTTT. The chain links TRBV19 to TRBJ1-5, with D perhaps matching TRBD1 (6 bases). V lost 6 bases and J 2 bases, leaving 11 bases between the germline ends. This CDR3 has 14 residues. In germline, CDR1 is LNHDA, CDR2 SQIVND (reference sequence).

The rearrangement uses TRBV28 and TRBJ2-3; 10 bases map to TRBD1. This CDR3 region has 16 residues. Germline values: CDR1 MDHEN, CDR2 SYDVKM. J lost 6 bases, V lost 6 bases, and 12 bases had no gene match. The CDR3 region has the DNA TGTGCCAGCAGAGCTGATGGGGACAGGGGCGCTGATACGCAGTATTTT. Its translation: CASRADGDRGADTQYF.

The chain joins TRBV2 to TRBJ2-5, with 9 bases aligning to TRBD1. This CDR3 comprises 13 residues. The V gene's germline CDR1 is SNHLY and CDR2 FYNNEI. After removal of 7 bases from V and 5 bases from J, the junction contained 5 bases not matched to a gene. CDR3 bases: TGTGCCAGCACGGGACAGGGCGCCGAGACCCAGTACTTC. Protein: CASTGQGAETQYF.

The chain carries TRBV27 and TRBJ1-2, with TRBD1 identical over 8 bases. The trim removed 6 bases at V and 7 bases at J, leaving 4 bases unmatched. The CDR3 spans 12 residues. In germline, CDR1 is MNHEY, CDR2 SMNVEV (reference sequence). CDR3 DNA: TGTGCCAGCAGGCCAGGACAGGGTGGCTACACCTTC. As protein: CASRPGQGGYTF.

The chain combines TRBV19 with TRBJ2-7; TRBD1 aligns across 7 bases. V lost 5 bases and J lost 5; bases outside the gene matches: 6. This CDR3 is built from 13 residues. Germline V lookup: CDR1 LNHDA, CDR2 SQIVND (reference sequence). The CDR3 loop reads CASSEGAGNEQYF. In nucleotides, the CDR3 is TGTGCCAGTAGTGAGGGGGCTGGAAACGAGCAGTACTTC.

The chain employs TRBV6-1 and TRBJ2-7; TRBD1 matches at 9 bases. This CDR3 has 15 residues. With 3 bases clipped from V and 3 bases from J, the junction kept 6 bases outside the gene matches. In germline, CDR1 is MNHNS, CDR2 SASEGT. For the CDR3, the DNA is TGTGCCAGCAGTGAGGGGGGACAGGGTTTCTACGAGCAGTACTTC. Its protein is CASSEGGQGFYEQYF.

The chain couples TRBV2 to TRBJ1-1; 7 positions agree with TRBD1. There are 13 residues in the CDR3. Unmatched junction bases numbered 9, after V lost 6 bases and J lost 8 bases. Germline values: CDR1 SNHLY, CDR2 FYNNEI. The DNA for the CDR3 is TGTGCCAGCAGGCCAGGACAGGAGGTCGAAGCTTTCTTT. Amino acids: CASRPGQEVEAFF.

The chain employs TRBV20-1 and TRBJ2-5; D remains ambiguous. The CDR3 totals 13 residues. Trimming cost V 3 bases and J 2 bases, with 10 bases left between them. CDR1 is DFQATT, CDR2 SNEGSKA, per germline (reference sequence). The CDR3 DNA reads as TGCAGTGCTAGTTTCTATCTGCAAGAGACCCAGTACTTC. Protein: CSASFYLQETQYF.

This chain uses TRBV28 with TRBJ1-2; a weak D match, TRBD1 (5 bases). CDR1 and CDR2 from the germline V gene are MDHEN and SYDVKM. This CDR3 has 11 residues. V was trimmed by 5 bases and J by 7 bases, leaving 8 bases between them. DNA for the CDR3: TGTGCCAGCAGTGCTAGGGGTGGCTACACCTTC. Its protein is CASSARGGYTF.

The rearrangement joins TRBV4-3 to TRBJ1-6, with 9 bases aligning to TRBD1. CDR3 length: 17 residues. The germline V gene has CDR1 LGHNA and CDR2 YSLEER. V lost 0 bases and J lost 7; bases outside the gene matches: 7. The CDR3, as DNA: TGCGCCAGCAGCCAAGAAACAGGGGGCGCGTGGAATTCACCCCTCCACTTT. Protein product: CASSQETGGAWNSPLHF.

The V call is TRBV30, the J call TRBJ1-2, with 9 bases fitting TRBD1. The CDR3 contains 14 residues. V shed 3 bases and J 6 bases; nucleotides not matched to a gene: 8. Germline V CDR1 and CDR2: GTSNPN, SVGIG (reference sequence). Here the CDR3 DNA reads TGTGCCTGGAGGAACCCCGGGACAGGGAATGGCTACACCTTC. Translation gives CAWRNPGTGNGYTF.

V and J are TRBV28 and TRBJ1-5; D might be TRBD1 (6 bases). V shed 8 bases and J shed 2 bases, with 13 bases lying between them. Per germline, CDR1 MDHEN and CDR2 SYDVKM. The CDR3 extends over 14 amino acids. For the CDR3, the DNA is TGTGCCAGCTCCACAGGGATTGGCAATCAGCCCCAGCATTTT. Translating it yields CASSTGIGNQPQHF.